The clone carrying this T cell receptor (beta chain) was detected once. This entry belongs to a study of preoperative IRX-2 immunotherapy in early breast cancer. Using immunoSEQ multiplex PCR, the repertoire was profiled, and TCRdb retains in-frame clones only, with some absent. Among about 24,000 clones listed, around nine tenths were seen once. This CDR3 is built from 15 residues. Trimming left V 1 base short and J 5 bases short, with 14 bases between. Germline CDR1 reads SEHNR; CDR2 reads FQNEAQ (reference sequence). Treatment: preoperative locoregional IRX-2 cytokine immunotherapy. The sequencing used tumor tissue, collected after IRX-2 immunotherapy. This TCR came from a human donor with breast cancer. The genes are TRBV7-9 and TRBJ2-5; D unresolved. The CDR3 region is CASSLVGFLGETQYF. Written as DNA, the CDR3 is TGTGCCAGCAGCTTAGTGGGCTTCCTTGGGGAGACCCAGTACTTC.